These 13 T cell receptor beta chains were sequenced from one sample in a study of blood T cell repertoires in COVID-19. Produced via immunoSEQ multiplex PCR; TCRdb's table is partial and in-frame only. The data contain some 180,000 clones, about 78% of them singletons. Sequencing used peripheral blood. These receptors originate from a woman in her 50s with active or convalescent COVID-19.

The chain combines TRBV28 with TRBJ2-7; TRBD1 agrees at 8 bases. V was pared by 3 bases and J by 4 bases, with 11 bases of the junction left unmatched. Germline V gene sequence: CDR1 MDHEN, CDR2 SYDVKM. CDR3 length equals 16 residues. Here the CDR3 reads CASSFLGQGAGYEQYF. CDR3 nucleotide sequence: TGTGCCAGCAGTTTTTTAGGTCAGGGGGCAGGGTACGAGCAGTACTTC.

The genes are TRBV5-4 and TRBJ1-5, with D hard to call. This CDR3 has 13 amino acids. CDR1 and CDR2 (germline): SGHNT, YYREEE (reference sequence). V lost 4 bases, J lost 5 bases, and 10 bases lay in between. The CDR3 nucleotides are TGTGCCAGCAGCATTGACGGAGATCAGCCCCAGCATTTT. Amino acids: CASSIDGDQPQHF. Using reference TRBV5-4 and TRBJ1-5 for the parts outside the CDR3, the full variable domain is ETGVTQSPTHLIKTRGQQVTLRCSSQSGHNTVSWYQQALGQGPQFIFQYYREEENGRGNFPPRFSGLQFPNYSSELNVNALELDDSALYLCASSIDGDQPQHFGDGTRLSIL.

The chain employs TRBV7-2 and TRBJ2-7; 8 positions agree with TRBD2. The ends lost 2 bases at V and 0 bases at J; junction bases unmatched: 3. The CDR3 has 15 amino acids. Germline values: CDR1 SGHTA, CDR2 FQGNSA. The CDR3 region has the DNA TGTGCCAGCAGCTTAACTAGCGGTAGCTCCTACGAGCAGTACTTC. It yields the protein CASSLTSGSSYEQYF.

The CDR3 nucleotides are TGTGCCAGCTCACCACCGGACAGCACTGAAGCTTTCTTT. It encodes CASSPPDSTEAFF. The chain combines TRBV18 with TRBJ1-1; maybe TRBD1 (6 bases). The V and J ends lost 0 bases and 4 bases respectively, with 6 bases between them. Germline lookup yields CDR1 KGHSH and CDR2 LQKENI. CDR3 length equals 13 residues.

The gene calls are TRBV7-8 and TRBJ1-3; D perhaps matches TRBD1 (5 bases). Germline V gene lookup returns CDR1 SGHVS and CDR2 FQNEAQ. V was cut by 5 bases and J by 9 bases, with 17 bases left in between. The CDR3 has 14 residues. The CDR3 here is CASSQKIGGFTIYF. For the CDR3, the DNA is TGTGCCAGCAGCCAGAAAATCGGGGGGTTCACCATATATTTT.

CDR3: CASTSGGYEQYF. CDR3 nucleotides: TGTGCCAGCACCTCAGGGGGGTACGAGCAGTACTTC. The chain recombines TRBV12-3 or TRBV12-4 with TRBJ2-7; possible D gene TRBD1, 7 bases. This CDR3 contains 12 residues. V was shortened by 7 bases and J by 4 bases, with 11 bases between the two germline ends.

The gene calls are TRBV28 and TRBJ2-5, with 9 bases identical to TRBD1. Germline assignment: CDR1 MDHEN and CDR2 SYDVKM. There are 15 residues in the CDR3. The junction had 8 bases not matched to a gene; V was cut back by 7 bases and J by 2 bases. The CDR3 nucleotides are TGTGCCAGCATGGGGAACAGGGGGCTACAAGAGACCCAGTACTTC. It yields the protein CASMGNRGLQETQYF.

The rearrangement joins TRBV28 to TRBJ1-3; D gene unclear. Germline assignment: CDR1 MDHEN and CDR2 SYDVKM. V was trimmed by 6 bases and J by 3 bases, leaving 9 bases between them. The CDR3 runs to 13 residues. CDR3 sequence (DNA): TGTGCCAGCAGAGCCGGGGTTGGAAACACCATATATTTT. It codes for CASRAGVGNTIYF.

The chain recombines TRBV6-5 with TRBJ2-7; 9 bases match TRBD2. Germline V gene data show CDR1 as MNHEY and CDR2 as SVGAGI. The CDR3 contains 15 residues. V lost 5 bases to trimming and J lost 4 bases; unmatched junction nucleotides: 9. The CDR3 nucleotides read TGTGCCAGCAGTCAAACTGGGACTAGCCGGTACGAGCAGTACTTC. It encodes CASSQTGTSRYEQYF.

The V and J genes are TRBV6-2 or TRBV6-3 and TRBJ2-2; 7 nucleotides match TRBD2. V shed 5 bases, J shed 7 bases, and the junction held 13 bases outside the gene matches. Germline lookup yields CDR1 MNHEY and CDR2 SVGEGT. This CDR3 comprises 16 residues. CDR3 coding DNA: TGTGCCAGCAGTCGTCGTGTTTCCCGGGGGGACGGGGAGCTGTTTTTT. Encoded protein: CASSRRVSRGDGELFF.

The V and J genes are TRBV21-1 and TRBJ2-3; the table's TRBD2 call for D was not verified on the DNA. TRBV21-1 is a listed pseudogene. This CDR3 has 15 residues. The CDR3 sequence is CASSKESGGVGTQYF. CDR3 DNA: TGTGCCAGCAGCAAAGAATCGGGGGGAGTAGGTACGCAGTATTTT.

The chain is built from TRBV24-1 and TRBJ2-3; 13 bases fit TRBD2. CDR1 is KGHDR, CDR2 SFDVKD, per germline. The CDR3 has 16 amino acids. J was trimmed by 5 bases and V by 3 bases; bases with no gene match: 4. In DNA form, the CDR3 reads TGTGCCACCAGTGATGCCGGGACTAGCGGGAAAGATACGCAGTATTTT. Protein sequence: CATSDAGTSGKDTQYF.

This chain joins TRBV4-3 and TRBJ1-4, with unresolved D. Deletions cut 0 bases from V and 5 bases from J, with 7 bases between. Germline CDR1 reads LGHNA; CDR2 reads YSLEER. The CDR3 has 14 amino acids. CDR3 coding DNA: TGCGCCAGCAGCCAAGATCTAGGAAATGAAAAACTGTTTTTT. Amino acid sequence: CASSQDLGNEKLFF.